The TCR beta chain described here comes from a study of cytomegalovirus exposure and HLA in healthy donors. This CDR3 is 14 amino acids long. CDR1 and CDR2 (germline): SNHLY, FYNNEI. Trimming pared 6 bases from V and 5 bases from J, leaving 14 bases between. Findings of the study overall: Presence/absence analyses took donor sequencing depth as roughly uniform.

A multiplex PCR was run with 60 Vbeta primers and 13 Jbeta primers. Clones were sequenced by immunoSEQ multiplex PCR, and TCRdb holds only the in-frame ones, with some missing. The sample carries approximately 190,000 clones, about 84% recorded once. Notes on this clone: What it binds is not known.

V and J are TRBV2 and TRBJ1-5, with D possibly TRBD1 on 6 matching bases. Sequencing was performed on PBMCs. The origin of this receptor is a woman in her 30s in good health and CMV-seropositive. The CDR3 DNA reads as TGTGCCAGCAGCATTACAGGGAACGATCAGCCCCAGCATTTT. Translating it yields CASSITGNDQPQHF.